The 12 T cell receptor beta chains below all came from one sample that was sequenced in a study of beta chain features in type 1 diabetes. Expressed TCRB transcripts were sequenced, since all the RNA that had been isolated was reverse transcribed. TCRdb keeps only in-frame clones here, not all; method: immunoSEQ multiplex PCR. There are roughly 610,000 clones in the sample; around 15% occur only once, and approximately 0.099% lies in the top ten. The specimen was naive CD4+ T cells from blood. The receptors originated from a man younger than 35 in good health.

This chain connects TRBV7-9 to TRBJ1-5, with 8 bases identical to TRBD1. J was trimmed by 2 bases and V by 5 bases; bases with no gene match: 8. The CDR3 totals 16 residues. Germline V gene lookup returns CDR1 SEHNR and CDR2 FQNEAQ (reference sequence). As DNA, the CDR3 is TGTGCCAGCAGCCCCGACAGGGGATGGGGCAATCAGCCCCAGCATTTT. Protein product: CASSPDRGWGNQPQHF.

This chain connects TRBV5-8 to TRBJ1-4; D is undetermined. CDR1 is SGHTS, CDR2 YDEGEE, per germline. The CDR3 is 14 amino acids. Trimming shortened V by 1 base and J by 0 bases, and 4 bases separated the two germline ends. CDR3 in DNA: TGTGCCAGCAGCTTGTGGGCAACTAATGAAAAACTGTTTTTT. Protein sequence: CASSLWATNEKLFF.

The rearrangement links TRBV28 to TRBJ2-6; D possibly matches TRBD1 or TRBD2 (6 bases each). Germline V CDR1 and CDR2: MDHEN, SYDVKM. CDR3 length: 17 amino acids. The V gene lost 4 bases and the J gene lost 3 bases, with 16 bases spanning the gap. CDR3 loop: CASSSAAQGGGANVLTF. CDR3 DNA sequence: TGTGCCAGCAGTTCGGCGGCACAGGGAGGTGGGGCCAACGTCCTGACTTTC.

The chain employs TRBV14 and TRBJ1-2, with D perhaps matching TRBD1 (6 bases). Germline V gene sequence: CDR1 SGHDN, CDR2 FVKESK. The CDR3 length is 19 residues. Deletions cut 4 bases from V and 7 bases from J, with 31 bases between. Here the CDR3 reads CASSPSPLNRDPTIGGYTF. In DNA form, the CDR3 reads TGTGCCAGCAGCCCTTCGCCTCTTAACAGGGATCCCACCATAGGTGGCTACACCTTC.

The gene calls are TRBV28 and TRBJ1-5; 11 positions match TRBD1. J gave up 2 bases and V 6 bases, and 3 bases lay outside the gene matches. CDR1 MDHEN and CDR2 SYDVKM come from the germline V gene. This CDR3 spans 15 amino acids. The CDR3 DNA sequence: TGTGCCAGCAGGGGACAGGGGGAGGGCAATCAGCCCCAGCATTTT. Its translation: CASRGQGEGNQPQHF.

This clone has a handful of counts. J is TRBJ2-7 and V is TRBV11-2; D unresolved. This CDR3 has 14 amino acids. Germline V gene lookup returns CDR1 SGHAT and CDR2 FQNNGV. Trimming took 5 bases from V and 0 from J, leaving 11 bases between them. The CDR3 coding sequence is TGTGCCAGCAGCCTTGGACGGATCTCCTACGAGCAGTACTTC. Encoded protein: CASSLGRISYEQYF.

V and J are TRBV5-6 and TRBJ1-2; D may be TRBD1 (6 bases). Germline-derived CDR1 and CDR2 are SGHDT and YYEEEE. The CDR3 is made up of 13 amino acids. V shed 2 bases and J shed 5 bases, with 10 bases lying between them. CDR3 loop: CASSLLQGYGYTF. DNA for the CDR3: TGTGCCAGCAGCTTACTACAGGGATATGGCTACACCTTC.

This clone has a handful of counts. V gene TRBV7-3 combines with J gene TRBJ1-1, with 8 bases fitting TRBD1. In germline, CDR1 is SGHTA, CDR2 FQGTGA. The CDR3 covers 14 residues. V shed 2 bases, J shed 6 bases, and the junction held 5 bases outside the gene matches. The CDR3 region is CASSLQGAIAEAFF. The CDR3 DNA reads TGTGCCAGCAGCTTACAGGGGGCAATAGCTGAAGCTTTCTTT.

This clone came up a few times. The same CDR3 arises from other DNA sequences in this sample as well. The chain employs TRBV7-2 and TRBJ2-3, with a possible D match to TRBD2 (6 bases). Trimming took off 4 bases at V and 0 bases at J, with 8 bases between the two ends. The CDR3 covers 14 residues. Per the germline V gene, CDR1 is SGHTA and CDR2 is FQGNSA. CDR3 region: CASSWGGSTDTQYF. DNA for the CDR3: TGTGCCAGCAGCTGGGGAGGAAGCACAGATACGCAGTATTTT. The full variable domain, with the rest looked up from reference TRBV7-2 and TRBJ2-3, is GAGVSQSPSNKVTEKGKDVELRCDPISGHTALYWYRQSLGQGLEFLIYFQGNSAPDKSGLPSDRFSAERTGGSVSTLTIQRTQQEDSAVYLCASSWGGSTDTQYFGPGTRLTVL.

A few counts support this clone. This chain links TRBV9 with TRBJ1-2; D gene uncertain. This CDR3 is 15 amino acids long. V shed 4 bases and J shed 2 bases, with 15 bases lying between them. Germline V lookup: CDR1 SGDLS, CDR2 YYNGEE. CDR3 protein: CASSPRRATNYGYTF. As DNA, the CDR3 is TGTGCCAGCAGCCCCCGTCGGGCTACAAACTATGGCTACACCTTC.

The V gene is TRBV5-1, the J gene TRBJ2-5; the match to TRBD1 covers 7 bases. J was trimmed by 5 bases and V by 5 bases; bases with no gene match: 12. The CDR3 has 15 amino acids. Germline V lookup: CDR1 SGHRS, CDR2 YFSETQ. The CDR3 region is CASSSWTGRRETQYF. The CDR3 region has the DNA TGCGCCAGCAGTTCCTGGACAGGACGGAGGGAGACCCAGTACTTC.

The gene calls are TRBV28 and TRBJ2-7; no clear D gene. V shed 5 bases and J shed 6 bases, with 11 bases lying between them. Germline V CDR1 and CDR2: MDHEN, SYDVKM. The CDR3 is made up of 12 amino acids. The CDR3: CASSPHGFEQYF. The CDR3, as DNA: TGTGCCAGCAGTCCCCACGGTTTCGAGCAGTACTTC.